These 16 T cell receptor beta chains originate from one sample sequenced in a study of shared clonotypes between healthy human individuals (dated by TCRdb to about 2020). Library prep was done by the immunoSEQ multiplex PCR assay. Imported from immuneACCESS, the table was reduced by TCRdb to in-frame sequences with V and J called. These copies leave out some clones; in studies compared against another copy, an unresolved V gene accounts for under half, and the cause of the remainder is not known. Within this sample are about 2.3 million clones, with roughly 92% of them counted one time only. The top ten hold about 0.41% of the sample. The sample was naive CD4+ T cells from PBMCs. Read against the paper, the sample's cell subset or site label means: CD45RA+ positively selected. These receptor sequences come from a man between 18 and 35 years old in good health. Some clones in this sample may be carry-over from other donors' samples.

Details on this clone: At the DNA level, this CDR3 is encoded by other sequences in the same sample as well. The V call is TRBV9, the J call TRBJ1-3; no clear D gene. Germline-derived CDR1 and CDR2 are SGDLS and YYNGEE. Deletions cut 0 bases from V and 3 bases from J, with 7 bases between. The CDR3 consists of 14 residues. CDR3 protein: CASSVGGNGNTIYF. The CDR3 nucleotides read TGTGCCAGCAGCGTAGGAGGGAATGGAAACACCATATATTTT.

This rearrangement joins TRBV9 to TRBJ2-3; 10 nucleotides align to TRBD1. Germline V gene data show CDR1 as SGDLS and CDR2 as YYNGEE. V shed 4 bases, J shed 2 bases, and the junction held 16 bases outside the gene matches. CDR3 size: 19 residues. CDR3 bases: TGTGCCAGCAGCAAGGGACAGGGGCCTCGATCTGACTCCACAGATACGCAGTATTTT. It is translated as CASSKGQGPRSDSTDTQYF.

The V call is TRBV7-6, the J call TRBJ2-2; D is unclear. The germline V gene encodes CDR1 SGHVS and CDR2 FNYEAQ. Trimming removed 5 bases at V and 7 bases at J, with 8 bases between. The CDR3 runs 12 residues. The CDR3 sequence is CASSANGGELFF. Written as DNA, the CDR3 is TGTGCCAGCAGCGCGAACGGCGGGGAGCTGTTTTTT.

The rearrangement joins TRBV21-1 to TRBJ2-7; the D call of TRBD1 is as the table states it, not checked on the DNA. TRBV21-1 is a pseudogene. This CDR3 is built from 12 residues. This CDR3 is CAKGTGPGEQYF. The CDR3 DNA reads TGTGCCAAAGGGACAGGCCCTGGCGAGCAGTACTTC.

The rearrangement links TRBV9 to TRBJ1-4; a possible D gene is TRBD1 (6 bases). The V and J ends lost 3 bases and 5 bases respectively, with 17 bases between them. The germline gives CDR1 SGDLS, CDR2 YYNGEE. The CDR3 runs 16 residues. CDR3 bases: TGTGCCAGCAGCGCGCTGGGACACCTAGGGAATGAAAAACTGTTTTTT. This sequence encodes CASSALGHLGNEKLFF.

The chain is built from TRBV19 and TRBJ1-5, with D unresolved. CDR3 length equals 14 residues. Per germline, CDR1 LNHDA and CDR2 SQIVND (reference sequence). V was shortened by 5 bases and J by 0 bases, with 8 bases between the two germline ends. The CDR3: CASSAQASNQPQHF. Here the CDR3 DNA reads TGTGCCAGTAGTGCGCAGGCTAGCAATCAGCCCCAGCATTTT.

The chain has TRBV28 and TRBJ1-5; D gene uncertain. V was clipped by 7 bases and J by 3 bases, with 13 bases between them. The CDR3 sequence is 14 residues long. Germline V gene sequence: CDR1 MDHEN, CDR2 SYDVKM. In nucleotides, the CDR3 is TGTGCCAGCACTGACCCGCCCGTCAATCAGCCCCAGCATTTT. Translated: CASTDPPVNQPQHF.

The gene calls are TRBV5-1 and TRBJ1-4; D ambiguous. V was shortened by 3 bases and J by 7 bases, with 22 bases between the two germline ends. Germline V lookup: CDR1 SGHRS, CDR2 YFSETQ. This CDR3 comprises 17 residues. Here the CDR3 reads CASSSGLDIFLGEKLFF. The CDR3 coding sequence is TGCGCCAGCAGCTCTGGATTAGACATTTTCCTGGGTGAAAAACTGTTTTTT.

J is TRBJ1-2 and V is TRBV6-6; D not certain. The ends were cut back, 6 bases at V and 4 bases at J, with 15 bases in the middle. The CDR3 length is 14 residues. CDR1 is MNHNY and CDR2 is SVGAGI in the germline V gene (reference sequence). The CDR3 DNA follows: TGTGCCAGCAGCCCAACTCCCGAACTCTATGGCTACACCTTC. It encodes CASSPTPELYGYTF.

This clone occurred a few times. V gene TRBV18 combines with J gene TRBJ1-4; D is undetermined. The V gene's germline CDR1 is KGHSH and CDR2 LQKENI. The CDR3 length is 13 residues. The germline V and J ends were trimmed by 9 bases and 0 bases, with 8 bases remaining between them. Written as DNA, the CDR3 is TGTGCCAGTGCACCAGCAACTAATGAAAAACTGTTTTTT. Its protein product is CASAPATNEKLFF.

The V gene is TRBV6-6, the J gene TRBJ2-5; 8 bases are shared with TRBD1. Germline V CDR1 and CDR2: MNHNY, SVGAGI (reference sequence). The CDR3 is 14 residues long. Losses at the gene ends were 6 bases for V and 7 bases for J; bases not matched to a gene: 10. The CDR3 DNA sequence: TGTGCCAGCAGCCAGTGGGACAGGAGGGCGACCCAGTACTTC. The encoded protein is CASSQWDRRATQYF.

This chain uses TRBV29-1 with TRBJ1-2; possibly TRBD1 for D (5 bases). Germline values: CDR1 SQVTM, CDR2 ANQGSEA. This CDR3 spans 13 amino acids. V lost 6 bases and J lost 2, with 13 bases in between. Here the CDR3 reads CSVVDTYNYGYTF. The CDR3 region has the DNA TGCAGCGTAGTGGACACGTACAACTATGGCTACACCTTC. Variable domain in full (rest from reference TRBV29-1 and TRBJ1-2): SAVISQKPSRDICQRGTSLTIQCQVDSQVTMMFWYRQQPGQSLTLIATANQGSEATYESGFVIDKFPISRPNLTFSTLTVSNMSPEDSSIYLCSVVDTYNYGYTFGSGTRLTVV.

The chain recombines TRBV28 with TRBJ1-4, with D unresolved. Germline V gives CDR1 MDHEN, CDR2 SYDVKM. V was pared by 1 base and J by 8 bases, with 17 bases between. The CDR3 sequence is 16 residues long. CDR3: CASSLFEVGKREKLFF. CDR3 DNA: TGTGCCAGCAGTTTATTTGAGGTCGGGAAGCGCGAAAAACTGTTTTTT.

In DNA form, the CDR3 reads TGTGCCAGCAGGCGACCAGGGACCCTCATGACCGAGCAGTACTTC. This sequence encodes CASRRPGTLMTEQYF. The gene calls are TRBV5-5 and TRBJ2-7; either TRBD1 or TRBD2 may supply D (5 bases each). Germline V CDR1 and CDR2: SGHKS, YYEKEE (reference sequence). CDR3 size: 15 residues. V was trimmed by 5 bases and J by 6 bases, leaving 21 bases between them. Combining the CDR3 with reference TRBV5-5 and TRBJ2-7 gives the whole variable domain DAGVTQSPTHLIKTRGQQVTLRCSPISGHKSVSWYQQVLGQGPQFIFQYYEKEERGRGNFPDRFSARQFPNYSSELNVNALLLGDSALYLCASRRPGTLMTEQYFGPGTRLTVT.

The chain carries TRBV11-2 and TRBJ1-1; D gene ambiguous. V was cut by 1 base and J by 3 bases, with 15 bases left in between. Germline CDR1 reads SGHAT; CDR2 reads FQNNGV. CDR3 size: 16 residues. CDR3 DNA: TGTGCCAGCAGCTTAGGGGCCCGGGAAGCGGACACTGAAGCTTTCTTT. Translating it yields CASSLGAREADTEAFF.

The V call is TRBV30, the J call TRBJ2-1, with TRBD2 identical over 10 bases. This CDR3 contains 12 residues. CDR1 and CDR2 from the germline V gene are GTSNPN and SVGIG (reference sequence). V lost 3 bases to trimming and J lost 10 bases; unmatched junction nucleotides: 3. The chain's CDR3 is CAWSGTSEEQFF. The CDR3 DNA reads as TGTGCCTGGAGCGGGACTAGCGAGGAGCAGTTCTTC.